One and the same sample provided the 20 T cell receptor beta chains below, sequenced in a study of T cells after yellow fever vaccination. TCRdb re-analysed the 5' RACE reads in MiXCR, keeping a single row per CDR3 protein. The sample shows some 400,000 distinct CDR3 sequences, 6.2% of them seen only once. The input for sequencing was PBMCs, taken 5 days after the yellow fever booster vaccination. The receptors come from a man aged 30 to 39 who received the YFV17D yellow fever vaccine.

The sample holds a few counts of this clonotype. This sequence joins TRBV20-1 and TRBJ1-5, with 8 nucleotides matching TRBD1. The junction had 4 bases not matched to a gene; V was cut back by 6 bases and J by 0 bases. CDR1 is DFQATT and CDR2 is SNEGSKA in the germline V gene (reference sequence). The CDR3 covers 14 residues. CDR3 loop: CSARTGNSNQPQHF. CDR3 DNA sequence: TGCAGTGCCAGGACAGGGAATAGCAATCAGCCCCAGCATTTT.

The table lists this clonotype with many counts. The rearrangement joins TRBV7-9 to TRBJ1-2; D gene uncertain. The CDR3 runs to 13 residues. Germline CDR1 and CDR2: SEHNR and FQNEAQ (reference sequence). V gave up 1 base and J gave up 3 bases, with 6 bases separating them. The CDR3, as DNA: TGTGCCAGCAGCTTAGATTCGTACTATGGCTACACCTTC. Translated: CASSLDSYYGYTF. The variable domain in full, with the rest retrieved from reference TRBV7-9 and TRBJ1-2, is DTGVSQNPRHKITKRGQNVTFRCDPISEHNRLYWYRQTLGQGPEFLTYFQNEAQLEKSRLLSDRFSAERPKGSFSTLEIQRTEQGDSAMYLCASSLDSYYGYTFGSGTRLTVV.

This clonotype was seen a handful of times. This rearrangement joins TRBV20-1 to TRBJ2-3; the D gene is possibly TRBD2 (5 bases). The V gene lost 3 bases and the J gene lost 6 bases, with 16 bases spanning the gap. Germline-derived CDR1 and CDR2 are DFQATT and SNEGSKA (reference sequence). This CDR3 region has 14 residues. CDR3: CSASRPGTVDTQYF. CDR3 sequence (DNA): TGCAGTGCTAGCCGACCGGGAACGGTCGATACGCAGTATTTT.

There are many counts of this clonotype. V is TRBV12-3 or TRBV12-4 and J is TRBJ2-6; D is uncertain. The CDR3 is made up of 13 amino acids. Trimming took off 6 bases at V and 0 bases at J, with 3 bases between the two ends. CDR3 loop: CASRDSGANVLTF. The CDR3 DNA sequence: TGTGCCAGCAGGGACTCTGGGGCCAACGTCCTGACTTTC.

The chain carries TRBV6-5 and TRBJ2-2, with 9 bases that match TRBD2. Germline values: CDR1 MNHEY, CDR2 SVGAGI. The V segment lost 10 bases and the J segment 5 bases; nucleotides outside the gene matches: 14. This CDR3 comprises 16 residues. The CDR3 region has the DNA TGTGCCACCTGCTTCCTCGGCGGGAGGGGTACCGGGGAGCTGTTTTTT. This translates into CATCFLGGRGTGELFF.

This clonotype has a count of ten or more. The chain recombines TRBV5-4 with TRBJ2-7; D gene ambiguous. V was clipped by 3 bases and J by 5 bases, with 9 bases between them. There are 12 residues in the CDR3. Germline CDR1 SGHNT, CDR2 YYREEE (reference sequence). Here the CDR3 DNA reads TGTGCCAGCAGCTCAGGAATGGACGAGCAGTACTTC. It encodes CASSSGMDEQYF.

This clonotype was counted at least ten times. CDR3 loop: CASSRGASGSWADTQYF. CDR3 coding DNA: TGTGCCAGCAGCCGGGGGGCTAGCGGGAGCTGGGCAGATACGCAGTATTTT. The rearrangement links TRBV12-3 or TRBV12-4 to TRBJ2-3; TRBD2 agrees at 10 bases. This CDR3 comprises 17 residues. Trimming cost V 6 bases and J 4 bases; bases outside gene matches: 13.

The chain carries TRBV20-1 and TRBJ2-3, with 9 bases matching TRBD2. CDR1 and CDR2 (germline): DFQATT, SNEGSKA (reference sequence). The CDR3 has 14 amino acids. V lost 6 bases, J lost 2 bases, and 6 bases stayed unmatched. The CDR3 DNA reads TGCAGTGCCACGACTAGCGGAATCACAGATACGCAGTATTTT. Protein sequence: CSATTSGITDTQYF.

This clonotype has a handful of counts. This chain uses TRBV5-6 with TRBJ1-5; a weak D match, TRBD1 (5 bases). CDR3 length: 13 residues. Per germline, CDR1 SGHDT and CDR2 YYEEEE. Trimming left V 0 bases short and J 7 bases short, with 8 bases between. CDR3: CASSLAPGQPQHF. The CDR3 DNA reads as TGTGCCAGCAGCTTGGCCCCAGGGCAGCCCCAGCATTTT.

In its sample, this clonotype was seen a few times. The genes are TRBV24-1 and TRBJ2-3; TRBD2 agrees at 10 bases. There are 17 residues in the CDR3. Germline CDR1 and CDR2: KGHDR and SFDVKD. Trimming cost V 3 bases and J 4 bases; bases outside gene matches: 9. CDR3 nucleotide sequence: TGTGCCACCAGTGATCGAGGTAGCGGGAGGATCGCAGATACGCAGTATTTT. Amino acids: CATSDRGSGRIADTQYF.

This rearrangement joins TRBV5-4 to TRBJ2-6; no reliable D call. There are 13 residues in the CDR3. The V gene lost 10 bases and the J gene lost 1 base, with 9 bases spanning the gap. CDR1 and CDR2 (germline): SGHNT, YYREEE (reference sequence). CDR3 residues: CAWKRSGANVLTF. The CDR3 bases are TGTGCCTGGAAGCGTTCTGGGGCCAACGTCCTGACTTTC.

The chain uses TRBV19 and TRBJ2-7, with D possibly matching TRBD1 (5 bases). The germline gives CDR1 LNHDA, CDR2 SQIVND (reference sequence). CDR3 size: 14 residues. The V end was cut by 3 bases, the J end by 3 bases, with 12 bases between. CDR3 loop: CASSMPDTNYEQYF. The CDR3 DNA reads TGTGCCAGTAGTATGCCGGACACCAACTACGAGCAGTACTTC.

The rearrangement joins TRBV7-9 to TRBJ2-2; possible D gene TRBD1, 5 bases. The CDR3 is 16 residues long. In germline, CDR1 is SEHNR, CDR2 FQNEAQ (reference sequence). Trimming left V 5 bases short and J 7 bases short, with 20 bases between. The CDR3 reads CASSPSYQGISGELFF. The CDR3 DNA follows: TGTGCCAGCAGCCCGTCATACCAGGGTATCAGCGGGGAGCTGTTTTTT.

This clonotype was recorded many times. V usage is TRBV9 and J usage is TRBJ1-1; weak D call: TRBD1 (5 bases). The CDR3 spans 16 residues. CDR1 is SGDLS, CDR2 YYNGEE, per germline. V gave up 0 bases and J gave up 4 bases, with 16 bases separating them. The CDR3 DNA is TGTGCCAGCAGCGTAGAGGTTGCAGGGAAGGGCACTGAAGCTTTCTTT. It yields the protein CASSVEVAGKGTEAFF.

This clonotype was counted ten times or more. The chain couples TRBV5-1 to TRBJ2-7; 11 bases fit TRBD2. CDR1 SGHRS and CDR2 YFSETQ come from the germline V gene. V lost 2 bases to trimming and J lost 5 bases; unmatched junction nucleotides: 6. CDR3 size: 15 residues. The CDR3 DNA follows: TGCGCCAGCAGCTTCCGGGGTAGCGGGAGGGACGAGCAGTACTTC. This codes for CASSFRGSGRDEQYF.

This clonotype occurred a few times. This chain links TRBV4-2 with TRBJ2-1; 9 nucleotides agree with TRBD2. CDR3 length: 14 amino acids. Looked up from germline, CDR1 is LGHNA and CDR2 is YNFKEQ. Trimming took 7 bases from V and 5 from J; bases not matched to a gene: 6. CDR3 protein: CASKGGRVDNEQFF. Here the CDR3 DNA reads TGTGCCAGCAAAGGCGGGAGGGTAGACAATGAGCAGTTCTTC.

CDR3 residues: CASSQPHRGLGNEQFF. CDR3 nucleotide sequence: TGTGCCAGCAGCCAACCACACAGGGGGCTCGGCAATGAGCAGTTCTTC. The chain uses TRBV7-8 and TRBJ2-1, with TRBD1 matching over 9 bases. The CDR3 has 16 amino acids. Germline lookup yields CDR1 SGHVS and CDR2 FQNEAQ. V dropped 5 bases and J dropped 6; count of bases not matched to a gene: 11.

This clonotype has more than one count but fewer than ten. The J gene is TRBJ2-1, the V gene TRBV5-1; the D is unclear. Trimming left V 0 bases short and J 7 bases short, with 8 bases between. Germline CDR1 SGHRS, CDR2 YFSETQ. This CDR3 contains 13 residues. The CDR3 nucleotides are TGCGCCAGCAGCTTGGAGGCCACTAATGAGCAGTTCTTC. Its translation is CASSLEATNEQFF.

This clonotype appeared a few times. This chain connects TRBV7-2 to TRBJ2-7; 9 positions match TRBD2. The ends lost 0 bases at V and 2 bases at J; junction bases unmatched: 8. The CDR3 has 17 residues. CDR1 is SGHTA and CDR2 is FQGNSA in the germline V gene. The CDR3 DNA follows: TGTGCCAGCAGCTTAGCCTCGACTAGCGGATATGCCTACGAGCAGTACTTC. Protein sequence: CASSLASTSGYAYEQYF.

Ten or more counts support this clonotype. V usage is TRBV7-2 and J usage is TRBJ2-1; 13 bases fit TRBD2. Germline-derived CDR1 and CDR2 are SGHTA and FQGNSA. The ends lost 7 bases at V and 9 bases at J; junction bases unmatched: 9. There are 15 residues in the CDR3. The chain's CDR3 is CASTLGLAGVGEQFF. Here the CDR3 DNA reads TGTGCCAGCACCCTAGGACTAGCGGGAGTGGGTGAGCAGTTCTTC.